This paragraph covers one TCR beta chain sequence. Its antigen remains unidentified. V shed 0 bases, J shed 8 bases, and the junction held 6 bases outside the gene matches. The length of the CDR3 is 17 residues. The germline V gene encodes CDR1 LGHNA and CDR2 YSLEER. The sample originates from a study of cytomegalovirus exposure and HLA in healthy donors. Whole-study results and caveats: Most sequenced TCRs were rare (though some public TCRs occurred in many donors).

Generated by immunoSEQ multiplex PCR, the TCRdb table keeps only in-frame clones and is missing some. The table shows around 130,000 clones, with more than 70% occurring only once. The sequenced sample consisted of PBMCs. The sequence was obtained from a woman in her 30s in good health and CMV-seronegative. The chain has TRBV4-3 and TRBJ1-6, with 11 positions matching TRBD1. CDR3 amino acids: CASSQEGTGGGYSPLHF. The CDR3 DNA sequence: TGCGCCAGCAGCCAAGAGGGGACAGGGGGAGGATATTCACCCCTCCACTTT.